This T cell receptor (beta chain) was retrieved from a study of radiation and T cells in renal cell carcinoma (dated by TCRdb to 2020 to 2022). Regarding the complete study: The samples were drawn from a clinical trial, where primary renal cell carcinomas were treated with 15 Gy of stereotactic body radiation therapy and then removed by nephrectomy 4 weeks afterward. A total of some 55 samples underwent TCR beta sequencing, made up of roughly 26 tumors and roughly 27 peripheral blood samples. A total of approximately 4 million unique CDR3 nucleotide sequences, encoding more than 2 million unique CDR3 amino acid sequences, were found across all 50 or so samples.

What the time point label conveys for this sample: baseline pretreatment blood. The sample's treatment or condition label, decoded: 15 Gy SBRT to primary tumor, nephrectomy 4 weeks later. To track tumor-enriched clonotypes, serial peripheral blood was sampled from radiation-treated patients at baseline and at 2 weeks and 4 weeks after SBRT. Renal cell carcinoma with clear cell pathology was present in all patients. Genomic DNA for TCR sequencing was prepared using the QIAamp DNA Blood Mini Kit (Qiagen). Samples were included in the analyses only if all quality control checks were passed. The junction shows trimming of 5 bases on V and 5 bases on J, plus 16 bases between the germline ends. CDR1 and CDR2, looked up from the germline V gene, are MNHNS and SASEGT. The CDR3, from cysteine to phenylalanine, totals 15 residues. Only the CDR3 portion is preserved as DNA: 45 bases, with reading frame beginning at the first base.

On the study overall, not on this receptor specifically: Changes in the blood repertoire were not tracked past 4 weeks after treatment. Because no pretreatment tumor biopsies were available, whether clonotypes were present in the tumor at baseline could not be determined. Effects of radiation dose or scheduling on the TCR repertoire could not be addressed with the single-armed trial design. An increase in top tumor clonotypes in blood was observed from baseline to 2 weeks post-radiation, followed by contraction by 4 weeks, which was taken to suggest transient expansion of tumor-resident clones.

A note on this clone: The antigen it recognizes is unknown. Per-base quality was not reported, and no clone a single base away is much larger than it.

TCR beta libraries were generated from genomic DNA with the immunoSEQ kit, following the manufacturer's recommendations. To prepare the libraries, a first multiplex PCR with proprietary primers was run, followed by a second PCR that added unique barcodes, and a bead cleanup was done after each round. Each sample batch included a kit-provided positive control reaction and a negative control reaction. The final libraries underwent checking on an Agilent 4200 TapeStation D1000 ScreenTape, volumetric pooling, and quantification by qPCR. An Illumina NextSeq500 fitted with a MidOutput 150-cycle cartridge performed the sequencing, running 156 Read1 cycles and 15 Index1 cycles with the kit's custom primers. The pooled library was loaded at around 1 pM, and approximately 20% PhiX control was spiked in. The published analysis was carried out like this. The vendor-processed data were analyzed in R, and a clonotype was defined as all T cells that share the same CDR3 nucleotide sequence. In the clone abundance analyses, frequencies in each sample were normalized to that sample's 10,000 most abundant clones. Public T cell clones, which averaged fewer than five per sample, were removed prior to analysis. An abundance difference of at least 32-fold between compartments was the criterion for calling clonotypes tumor-enriched or baseline blood-enriched. Clonotypes expanded or contracted between blood time points were identified with a beta-binomial differential abundance model. The Baroni-Urbani and Buser coefficient was used to measure tumor-blood repertoire similarity, and groups were compared with two-tailed Wilcoxon tests in R. TCRdb stores this immuneACCESS table with in-frame sequences only. Part of the clones is absent; in the studies checked, under half of the shortfall reflects unresolved V genes, and no reason is known for the rest. The DNA was the basis for D and trimming; V, J and clone size are from that table. A total of some 150,000 clones appear in this sample, 88% of them only once. The ten largest account for around 12% of the sample.

The sequences come from blood, collected from a patient whose treatment included radiotherapy and nephrectomy. The V and J segments used are TRBV6-1 and TRBJ1-3; TRBD1 is perhaps the D gene, given 5 matching bases. This TCR was recovered from a woman in her 50s with renal cell carcinoma. The DNA sequence is given as TGTGCCAGCAGTCCGACGGAGGGGCCTCGAAACACCATATATTTT. Its protein is CASSPTEGPRNTIYF.